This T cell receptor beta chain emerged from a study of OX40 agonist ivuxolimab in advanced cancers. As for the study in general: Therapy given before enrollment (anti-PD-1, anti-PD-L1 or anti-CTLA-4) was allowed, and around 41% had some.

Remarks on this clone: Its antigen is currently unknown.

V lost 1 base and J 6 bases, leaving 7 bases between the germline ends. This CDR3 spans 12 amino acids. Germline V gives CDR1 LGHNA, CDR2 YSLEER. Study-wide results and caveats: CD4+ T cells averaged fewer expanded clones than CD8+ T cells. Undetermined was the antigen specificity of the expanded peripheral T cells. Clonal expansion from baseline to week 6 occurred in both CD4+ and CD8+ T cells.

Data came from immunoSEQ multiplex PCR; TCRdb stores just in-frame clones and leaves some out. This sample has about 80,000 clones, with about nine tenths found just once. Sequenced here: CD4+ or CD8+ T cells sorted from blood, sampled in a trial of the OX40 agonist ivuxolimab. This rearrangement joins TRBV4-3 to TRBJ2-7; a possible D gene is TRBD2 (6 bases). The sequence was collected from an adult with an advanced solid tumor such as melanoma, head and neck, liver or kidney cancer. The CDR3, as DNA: TGCGCCAGCAGCCAAGCCGGGGGCGAGCAGTACTTC. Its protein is CASSQAGGEQYF.